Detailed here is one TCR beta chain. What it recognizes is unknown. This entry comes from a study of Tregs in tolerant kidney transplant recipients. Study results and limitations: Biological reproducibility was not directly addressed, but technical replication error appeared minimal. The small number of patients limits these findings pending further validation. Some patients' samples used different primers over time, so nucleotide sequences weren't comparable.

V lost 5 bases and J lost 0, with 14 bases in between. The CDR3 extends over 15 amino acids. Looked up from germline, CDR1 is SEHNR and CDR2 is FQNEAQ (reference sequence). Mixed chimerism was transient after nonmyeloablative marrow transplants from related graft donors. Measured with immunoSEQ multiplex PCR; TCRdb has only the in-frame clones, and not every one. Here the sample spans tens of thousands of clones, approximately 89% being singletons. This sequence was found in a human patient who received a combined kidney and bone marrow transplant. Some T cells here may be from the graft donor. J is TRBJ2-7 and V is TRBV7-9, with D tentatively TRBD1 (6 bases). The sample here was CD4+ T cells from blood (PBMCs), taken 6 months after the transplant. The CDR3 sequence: CASSARGGSSYEQYF. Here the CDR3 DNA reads TGTGCCAGCAGCGCCCGAGGGGGAAGCTCCTACGAGCAGTACTTC.